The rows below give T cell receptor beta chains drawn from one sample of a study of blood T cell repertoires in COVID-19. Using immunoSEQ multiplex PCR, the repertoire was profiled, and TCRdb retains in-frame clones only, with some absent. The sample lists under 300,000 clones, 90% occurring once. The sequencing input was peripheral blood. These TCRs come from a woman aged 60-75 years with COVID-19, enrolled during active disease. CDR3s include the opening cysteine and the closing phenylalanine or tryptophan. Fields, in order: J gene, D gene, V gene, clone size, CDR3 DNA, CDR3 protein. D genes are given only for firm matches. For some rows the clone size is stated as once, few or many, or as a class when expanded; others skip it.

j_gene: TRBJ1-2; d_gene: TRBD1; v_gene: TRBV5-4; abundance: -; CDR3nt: TGTGCCAGCAGCCTACAGGGGGCCGCCTATGGCTACACCTTC; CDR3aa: CASSLQGAAYGYTF
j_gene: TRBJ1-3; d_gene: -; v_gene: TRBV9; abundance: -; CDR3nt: TGTGCCAGCAGCGTAGGCCCCACGCCAGGCTCTGGAAACACCATATATTTT; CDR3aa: CASSVGPTPGSGNTIYF
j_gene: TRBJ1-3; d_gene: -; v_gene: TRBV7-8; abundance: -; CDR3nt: TGTGCCAGCAGCTTAGGTCCTGGGGAGGCGGGAAACACCATATATTTT; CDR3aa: CASSLGPGEAGNTIYF
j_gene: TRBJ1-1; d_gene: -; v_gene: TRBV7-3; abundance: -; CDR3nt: TGTGCCAGCAGCGAGGACAGATCGAACACTGAAGCTTTCTTT; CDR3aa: CASSEDRSNTEAFF
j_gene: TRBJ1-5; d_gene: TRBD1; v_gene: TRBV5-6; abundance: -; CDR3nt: TGTGCCAGCAGCTTGGCCTGGGACAGGGGACTAAAGCCCCAGCATTTT; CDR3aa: CASSLAWDRGLKPQHF
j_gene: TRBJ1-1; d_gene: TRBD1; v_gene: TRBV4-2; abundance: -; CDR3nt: TGTGCCAGCAGCCAAGGACAGGGCTACACTGAAGCTTTCTTT; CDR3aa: CASSQGQGYTEAFF
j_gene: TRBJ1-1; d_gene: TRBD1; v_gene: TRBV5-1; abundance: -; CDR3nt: TGCGCCAGCAGCCGCGAGGGACAGGGGAACACTGAAGCTTTCTTT; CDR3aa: CASSREGQGNTEAFF
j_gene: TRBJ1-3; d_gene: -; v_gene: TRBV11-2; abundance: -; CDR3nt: TGTGCCAGCAGCTTAGACCTAGAAAACACCATATATTTT; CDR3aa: CASSLDLENTIYF
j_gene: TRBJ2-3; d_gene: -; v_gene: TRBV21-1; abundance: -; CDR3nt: TGTGCCAGCAGCGGAGGGATGGGGACAGATACGCAGTATTTT; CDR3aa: CASSGGMGTDTQYF
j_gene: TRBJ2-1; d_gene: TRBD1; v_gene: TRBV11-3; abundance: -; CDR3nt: TGTGCCAGCAGCTTAGACGACTTGGGGACAGGGTCCAATGAGCAGTTCTTC; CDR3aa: CASSLDDLGTGSNEQFF
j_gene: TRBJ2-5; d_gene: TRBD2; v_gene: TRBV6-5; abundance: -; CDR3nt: TGTGCCAGCAGTTATAGCGGGGGGGCCTGGGAGACCCAGTACTTC; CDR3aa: CASSYSGGAWETQYF
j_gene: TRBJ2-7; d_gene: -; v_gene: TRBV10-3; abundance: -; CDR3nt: TGTGCCATCAGTGACAGCTACGAGCAGTACTTC; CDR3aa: CAISDSYEQYF
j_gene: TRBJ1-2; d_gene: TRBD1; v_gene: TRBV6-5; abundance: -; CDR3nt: TGTGCCAGCAGAACCGGGACAGGGGGCGTCTATGGCTACACCTTC; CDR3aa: CASRTGTGGVYGYTF
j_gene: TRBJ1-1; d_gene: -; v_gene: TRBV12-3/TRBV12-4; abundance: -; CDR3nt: TGTGCCAGCAGTAACCAGGGGAACACTGAAGCTTTCTTT; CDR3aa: CASSNQGNTEAFF
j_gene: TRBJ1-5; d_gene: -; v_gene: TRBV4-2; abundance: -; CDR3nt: TGTGCCAGCAGCCAAGATCACACCCGGGATCAGCCCCAGCATTTT; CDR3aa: CASSQDHTRDQPQHF
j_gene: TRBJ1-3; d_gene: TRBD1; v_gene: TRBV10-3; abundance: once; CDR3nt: TGTGCCATCAGTGACCTCCGGACAGGGGGCGGAAACACCATATATTTT; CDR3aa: CAISDLRTGGGNTIYF
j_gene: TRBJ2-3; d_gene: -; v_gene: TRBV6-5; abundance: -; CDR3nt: TGTGCCAGCGGTCTAGGCCACACAGATACGCAGTATTTT; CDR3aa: CASGLGHTDTQYF
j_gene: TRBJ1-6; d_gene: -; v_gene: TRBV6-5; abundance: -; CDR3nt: TGTGCCAGCTCTGGTTGGGGGGCCCTCCACTTT; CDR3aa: CASSGWGALHF
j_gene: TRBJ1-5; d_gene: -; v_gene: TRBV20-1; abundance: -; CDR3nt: TGCAGTGCTAGTCTTGTGCAGGCCTCCAATCAGCCCCAGCATTTT; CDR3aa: CSASLVQASNQPQHF
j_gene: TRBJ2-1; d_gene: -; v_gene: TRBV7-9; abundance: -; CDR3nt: TGTGCCAGCAGCTTACGGGGGAGCTCCTACAATGAGCAGTTCTTC; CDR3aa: CASSLRGSSYNEQFF
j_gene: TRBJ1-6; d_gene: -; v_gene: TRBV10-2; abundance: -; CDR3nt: TGCGCCAGCAGTGAGTCCCCTACCGGGAGGGAAAATTCACCCCTCCACTTT; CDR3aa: CASSESPTGRENSPLHF
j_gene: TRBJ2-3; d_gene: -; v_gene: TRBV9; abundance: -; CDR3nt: TGTGCCAGCAGCGGATCACAGGGCACAGATACGCAGTATTTT; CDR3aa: CASSGSQGTDTQYF
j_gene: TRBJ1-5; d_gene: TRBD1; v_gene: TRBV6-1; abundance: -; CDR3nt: TGTGCCAGCAGTGAAACAGGGGGCCCTACTTATAGCAATCAGCCCCAGCATTTT; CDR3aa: CASSETGGPTYSNQPQHF
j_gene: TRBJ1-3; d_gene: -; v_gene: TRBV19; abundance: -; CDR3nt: TGTGCCAGTAGTATAGGGAGGTACTCCTCTGGAAACACCATATATTTT; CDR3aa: CASSIGRYSSGNTIYF
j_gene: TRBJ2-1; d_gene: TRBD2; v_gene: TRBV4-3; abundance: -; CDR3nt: TGCGCCAGCAGCCAAGATCGGGGGGGCCGCTACAATGAGCAGTTCTTC; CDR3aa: CASSQDRGGRYNEQFF
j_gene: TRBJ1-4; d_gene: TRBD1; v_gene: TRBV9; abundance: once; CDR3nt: TGTGCCAGCAGCGCGGAGACAGGGGCGAATGAAAAACTGTTTTTT; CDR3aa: CASSAETGANEKLFF
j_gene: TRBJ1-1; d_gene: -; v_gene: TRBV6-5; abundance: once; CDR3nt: TGTGCCAGCAACGTCGGAGGCACTGAAGCTTTCTTT; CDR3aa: CASNVGGTEAFF
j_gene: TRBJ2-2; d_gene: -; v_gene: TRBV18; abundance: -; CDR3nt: TGTGCCAGCTCACCACCAGGGGACACCGGGGAGCTGTTTTTT; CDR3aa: CASSPPGDTGELFF
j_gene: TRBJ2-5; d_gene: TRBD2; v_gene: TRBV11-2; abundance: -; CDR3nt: TGTGCCAGCAGCTTAGGACTAGCGGCGGCTTACCAAGAGACCCAGTACTTC; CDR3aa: CASSLGLAAAYQETQYF
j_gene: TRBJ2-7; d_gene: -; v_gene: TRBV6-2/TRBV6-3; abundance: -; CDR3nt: TGTGCCAGCAGTTACCTTGCGGGGGCTACCTACGAGCAGTACTTC; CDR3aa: CASSYLAGATYEQYF
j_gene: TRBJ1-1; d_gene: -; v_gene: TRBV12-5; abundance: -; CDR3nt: TGTGCTAGTGGCTTCAACCAGGAGGGCGCTGAAGCTTTCTTT; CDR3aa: CASGFNQEGAEAFF
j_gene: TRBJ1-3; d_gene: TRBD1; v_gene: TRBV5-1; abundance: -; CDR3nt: TGCGCCAGCAGCTTGGTAGGGACAGGAAACTCTGGAAACACCATATATTTT; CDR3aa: CASSLVGTGNSGNTIYF
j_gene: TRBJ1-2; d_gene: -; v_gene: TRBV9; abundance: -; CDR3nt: TGTGCCAGCAGCGTGCAACAGGGTTCCTACACCTTC; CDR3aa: CASSVQQGSYTF
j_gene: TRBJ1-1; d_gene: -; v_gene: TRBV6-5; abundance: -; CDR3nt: TGTGCCAGCAGTTACTCCCCTTCGAGGAGGAACACTGAAGCTTTCTTT; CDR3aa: CASSYSPSRRNTEAFF
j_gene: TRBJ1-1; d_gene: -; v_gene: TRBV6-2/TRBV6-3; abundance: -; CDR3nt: TGTGCCAGCAGTTACTCCGCGGGGAAGTACACTGAAGCTTTCTTT; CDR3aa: CASSYSAGKYTEAFF
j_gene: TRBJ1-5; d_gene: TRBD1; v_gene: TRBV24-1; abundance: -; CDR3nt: TGTGCCACCAGTGAGGGAGGACAGGGGAATCAGCCCCAGCATTTT; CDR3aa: CATSEGGQGNQPQHF
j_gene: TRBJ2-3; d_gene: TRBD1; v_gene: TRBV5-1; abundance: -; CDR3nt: TGCGCCAGCAGCTTGGGGGACAGGGCGTTTACAGATACGCAGTATTTT; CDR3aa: CASSLGDRAFTDTQYF
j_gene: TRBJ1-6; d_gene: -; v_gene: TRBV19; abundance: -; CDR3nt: TGTGCCAGTAGTACGACGGGGGGTAATTCACCCCTCCACTTT; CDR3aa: CASSTTGGNSPLHF
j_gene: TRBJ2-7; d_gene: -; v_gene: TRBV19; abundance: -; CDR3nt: TGTGCCAGTAGTACGGGGGACTACGAGCAGTACTTC; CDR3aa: CASSTGDYEQYF
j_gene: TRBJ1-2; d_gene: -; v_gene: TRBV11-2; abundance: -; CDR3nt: TGTGCCAGCAGCCTCACTACCAGGGAAGGCTATGGCTACACCTTC; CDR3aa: CASSLTTREGYGYTF